These 5 T cell receptor beta chains originate from one sample sequenced in a study of beta chain features in type 1 diabetes. Study results and limitations: Shorter TCRB CDR3s, moderately but significantly so, marked every one of the four CD4+ subsets in Type 1 diabetes patients.

The antigens of these receptors remain unknown. The sequenced template was cDNA made from the entire isolated RNA. Only in-frame clones appear in the TCRdb table, and some are missing; sequencing was by immunoSEQ multiplex PCR. The repertoire holds about 650,000 clones, with around 12% as singletons. The specimen sequenced was naive CD4+ T cells from blood. The source of these receptors is a man aged 30-40 years with type 1 diabetes.

The chain combines TRBV2 with TRBJ1-2; 8 bases align to TRBD1. The V segment lost 6 bases and the J segment 3 bases; nucleotides outside the gene matches: 12. Per the germline V gene, CDR1 is SNHLY and CDR2 is FYNNEI. The CDR3 spans 16 residues. The CDR3 loop is CASSPLTGEKDYGYTF. CDR3 bases: TGTGCCAGCAGCCCACTGACAGGGGAGAAGGACTATGGCTACACCTTC.

This clone was observed a few times. The chain uses TRBV9 and TRBJ2-1, with 11 bases identical to TRBD1. CDR1 SGDLS and CDR2 YYNGEE come from the germline V gene. The length of the CDR3 is 15 residues. With V trimmed by 4 bases and J by 5 bases, 5 bases remained unmatched. The CDR3 loop reads CASSTRDRGNNEQFF. CDR3 bases: TGTGCCAGCAGCACCCGGGACAGGGGGAACAATGAGCAGTTCTTC.

The chain combines TRBV27 with TRBJ2-7; D is ambiguous. V lost 3 bases and J lost 6, with 18 bases in between. Germline CDR1 is MNHEY and CDR2 is SMNVEV (reference sequence). The CDR3 contains 15 residues. CDR3 protein: CASSFLSRSPSEQYF. The CDR3 DNA sequence: TGTGCCAGCAGTTTTTTGTCCAGGAGTCCCAGCGAGCAGTACTTC.

The chain carries TRBV4-3 and TRBJ1-2, with 10 bases that match TRBD1. V dropped 4 bases and J dropped 3; count of bases not matched to a gene: 2. This CDR3 contains 14 residues. CDR1 is LGHNA and CDR2 is YSLEER in the germline V gene. In nucleotides, the CDR3 is TGCGCCAGCAGCCGGACAGGGGGGGACTATGGCTACACCTTC. Protein sequence: CASSRTGGDYGYTF.

As regards this clone: Germline and junction disagree at one end, which may indicate a read error. Other DNA sequences within the sample encode an identical CDR3. The V call is TRBV6-5, the J call TRBJ1-2; D may be TRBD1 (6 bases). This CDR3 contains 15 residues. CDR1 is MNHEY, CDR2 SVGAGI, per germline. Written as DNA, the CDR3 is TGCGCCAGCAGTTACACCTCACAGGGTAACTATGGCTACACCTTC. This gives the protein CASSYTSQGNYGYTF.